What follows are 22 T cell receptor beta chains derived from one specimen sequenced in a study of blood T cell repertoires in COVID-19. Assay: immunoSEQ multiplex PCR; the TCRdb copy retains only in-frame clones and omits some. This table holds 200,000 or so clones, more than 80% found once. Sequencing used PBMCs or T cells enriched from blood (not recorded which). Every receptor here comes from a woman between 18 and 30 years old in a cohort exposed to, infected with or recovered from COVID-19 (not recorded which).

The V call is TRBV19, the J call TRBJ1-1, with D possibly being TRBD1 (5 bases). The CDR3 is made up of 11 amino acids. CDR1 and CDR2 (germline): LNHDA, SQIVND (reference sequence). V lost 5 bases to trimming and J lost 10 bases, with 11 bases between them. For the CDR3, the DNA is TGTGCCAGTAGTCTCCCAGGGCTAGCTTTCTTT. It translates to CASSLPGLAFF.

In this sample, this clone turned up once. This rearrangement joins TRBV9 to TRBJ2-1; TRBD2 matches at 8 bases. CDR1 is SGDLS and CDR2 is YYNGEE in the germline V gene. The CDR3 consists of 16 residues. V shed 4 bases, J shed 4 bases, and the junction held 10 bases outside the gene matches. The CDR3 spells CASSPIAGRRYNEQFF. CDR3 sequence (DNA): TGTGCCAGCAGCCCTATAGCGGGGAGAAGGTACAATGAGCAGTTCTTC.

As DNA, the CDR3 is TGTGCCAGCAGCGAGAGGGGGGACAGGGGCTATGGCTACACCTTC. This codes for CASSERGDRGYGYTF. The rearrangement joins TRBV9 to TRBJ1-2, with 10 positions matching TRBD1. V was pared by 3 bases and J by 4 bases, with 6 bases of the junction left unmatched. Germline V gives CDR1 SGDLS, CDR2 YYNGEE. The CDR3 is 15 residues long.

The CDR3 bases are TGCAGTGCTAGTCCCAGGGTCGGTGGTGAGACCCAGTACTTC. As protein: CSASPRVGGETQYF. The genes are TRBV20-1 and TRBJ2-5, with D perhaps matching TRBD1 (5 bases). V was clipped by 3 bases and J by 5 bases, with 16 bases between them. From germline, CDR1 is DFQATT and CDR2 SNEGSKA (reference sequence). This CDR3 contains 14 residues.

The chain joins TRBV12-3 or TRBV12-4 to TRBJ1-2, with 8 bases identical to TRBD1. Germline trimming cut 7 bases from V and 8 bases from J; bases unmatched to any gene: 9. The CDR3 is made up of 13 amino acids. The CDR3 region is CASNPGQGGGYTF. The DNA for the CDR3 is TGTGCCAGCAACCCCGGACAGGGAGGCGGCTACACCTTC.

This chain uses TRBV3-1 (or the pseudogene TRBV3-2) with TRBJ1-2, with no clear D. V was cut by 4 bases and J by 7 bases, with 19 bases left in between. Germline-derived CDR1 and CDR2 are LGHDT and YNNKEL (reference sequence). The CDR3 loop spans 15 amino acids. The CDR3 nucleotides are TGTGCCAGCAGCCCGAACGCACCACTAGGCGGTGGCTACACCTTC. Protein sequence: CASSPNAPLGGGYTF.

The genes are TRBV5-6 and TRBJ2-3; D is undetermined. The germline V gene has CDR1 SGHDT and CDR2 YYEEEE. V lost 5 bases to trimming and J lost 4 bases, with 8 bases between them. This CDR3 has 12 amino acids. CDR3 in DNA: TGTGCCAGCAGTTACCAGGCAGATACGCAGTATTTT. This translates into CASSYQADTQYF. Based on the CDR3 plus reference TRBV5-6 and TRBJ2-3, the full variable domain is DAGVTQSPTHLIKTRGQQVTLRCSPKSGHDTVSWYQQALGQGPQFIFQYYEEEERQRGNFPDRFSGHQFPNYSSELNVNALLLGDSALYLCASSYQADTQYFGPGTRLTVL.

V gene TRBV5-1 combines with J gene TRBJ2-2; 11 nucleotides match TRBD2. Trimming cost V 3 bases and J 5 bases; bases outside gene matches: 9. Germline loops: CDR1 SGHRS, CDR2 YFSETQ. CDR3 length equals 17 residues. Here the CDR3 reads CASSSLAGGPRTGELFF. For the CDR3, the DNA is TGCGCCAGCAGCTCCTTAGCGGGAGGGCCTAGGACCGGGGAGCTGTTTTTT.

This chain connects TRBV5-4 to TRBJ1-2; 12 bases line up with TRBD1. Germline CDR1 SGHNT, CDR2 YYREEE (reference sequence). The V and J ends lost 0 bases and 7 bases, in that order; junction bases with no gene match: 7. The CDR3 loop spans 16 amino acids. The CDR3 sequence: CASSLGGQGAIRGYTF. The DNA of the CDR3 is TGTGCCAGCAGCTTGGGGGGACAGGGGGCGATCCGTGGCTACACCTTC.

The CDR3 region is CAWAPAGGHEQFF. The CDR3 DNA reads as TGTGCCTGGGCTCCGGCCGGCGGGCATGAGCAGTTCTTC. The gene calls are TRBV30 and TRBJ2-1; weak D call: TRBD2 (5 bases). With 5 bases removed from V and 8 bases from J, the gap between germline ends came to 16 bases. The CDR3 has 13 amino acids. The V gene's germline CDR1 is GTSNPN and CDR2 SVGIG (reference sequence).

This CDR3 is CASSGREEINEQFF. In DNA form, the CDR3 reads TGCGCCAGCAGCGGGCGGGAGGAGATCAATGAGCAGTTCTTC. The chain combines TRBV4-1 with TRBJ2-1; 8 nucleotides match TRBD2. CDR1 and CDR2 (germline): MGHRA, YSYEKL. This CDR3 spans 14 amino acids. Trimming took 5 bases from V and 6 from J; bases not matched to a gene: 6.

The chain couples TRBV28 to TRBJ2-7, with no clear D. Germline V gives CDR1 MDHEN, CDR2 SYDVKM. V lost 8 bases to trimming and J lost 2 bases, with 10 bases between them. This CDR3 has 12 residues. CDR3 residues: CASAEPAYEQYF. CDR3 coding DNA: TGTGCCAGCGCCGAACCAGCCTACGAGCAGTACTTC.

This clone has a single count. This chain connects TRBV11-2 to TRBJ1-6; D gene ambiguous. This CDR3 region has 17 residues. The germline V and J ends were trimmed by 5 bases and 0 bases, with 14 bases remaining between them. Germline V lookup: CDR1 SGHAT, CDR2 FQNNGV. This CDR3 reads CASSPDTLSSYNSPLHF. In nucleotides, the CDR3 is TGTGCCAGCAGCCCTGACACCCTGAGCTCCTATAATTCACCCCTCCACTTT.

V usage is TRBV6-5 and J usage is TRBJ1-2; D gene uncertain. Germline assignment: CDR1 MNHEY and CDR2 SVGAGI. The CDR3 spans 15 residues. V lost 0 bases to trimming and J lost 5 bases, with 13 bases between them. CDR3 bases: TGTGCCAGCAGTTACTCCGGCGCGGGAGCATATGGCTACACCTTC. It codes for CASSYSGAGAYGYTF.

The chain couples TRBV6-5 to TRBJ1-1; 7 bases are a match to TRBD1. This CDR3 has 15 amino acids. V shed 6 bases, J shed 5 bases, and the junction held 12 bases outside the gene matches. In germline, CDR1 is MNHEY, CDR2 SVGAGI. The CDR3 spells CASRPAQGVWTEAFF. The CDR3 DNA reads as TGTGCCAGCAGACCAGCCCAGGGGGTATGGACTGAAGCTTTCTTT.

The chain recombines TRBV29-1 with TRBJ1-3; D not resolved. Per germline, CDR1 SQVTM and CDR2 ANQGSEA. Between the trimmed V and J ends, which lost 7 bases and 4 bases, there was a span of 17 bases. This CDR3 is 14 amino acids long. The CDR3 reads CSASVPVRGNTIYF. The CDR3 DNA is TGCAGCGCGAGCGTTCCGGTCCGGGGAAACACCATATATTTT.

This sequence joins TRBV30 and TRBJ2-3; D unresolved. Germline CDR1 GTSNPN, CDR2 SVGIG (reference sequence). CDR3 length: 11 amino acids. V dropped 0 bases and J dropped 5 bases, with 3 bases sitting between them. CDR3 sequence: CAWSVRDTQYF. CDR3 DNA: TGTGCCTGGAGTGTTCGAGATACGCAGTATTTT.

The rearrangement joins TRBV12-3 or TRBV12-4 to TRBJ1-2; no firm D call. The length of the CDR3 is 11 residues. V lost 4 bases, J lost 4 bases, and 4 bases lay in between. CDR3 sequence (DNA): TGTGCCAGCAGTTCCCTCTATGGCTACACCTTC. As protein: CASSSLYGYTF.

This rearrangement joins TRBV4-2 to TRBJ2-3; a weak D match, TRBD1 (6 bases). Deletions cut 2 bases from V and 10 bases from J, with 22 bases between. Germline assignment: CDR1 LGHNA and CDR2 YNFKEQ. This CDR3 region has 16 residues. For the CDR3, the DNA is TGTGCCAGCAGCCAACCTATTACCTTGACCCCAGGGGCGCAGTATTTT. Translated, it gives CASSQPITLTPGAQYF.

DNA for the CDR3: TGCAGTGCTAGCCACGGGGAGCCCCAGCATTTT. Protein sequence: CSASHGEPQHF. The chain employs TRBV20-1 and TRBJ1-5; no reliable D call. Germline V gene lookup returns CDR1 DFQATT and CDR2 SNEGSKA (reference sequence). V lost 3 bases, J lost 8 bases, and 8 bases lay in between. The CDR3 length is 11 residues.

This clone was found a few times. The chain is built from TRBV19 and TRBJ2-1; 10 bases are shared with TRBD2. The CDR3 covers 16 residues. V was clipped by 3 bases and J by 6 bases; unmatched bases: 8. Germline lookup yields CDR1 LNHDA and CDR2 SQIVND (reference sequence). CDR3 region: CASSIEGLASGNEQFF. The CDR3 DNA is TGTGCCAGTAGTATCGAGGGACTAGCGAGTGGCAATGAGCAGTTCTTC.

This sequence joins TRBV6-2 or TRBV6-3 and TRBJ1-1; TRBD1 matches 7 bases. Looked up from germline, CDR1 is MNHEY and CDR2 is SVGEGT. The CDR3 is 14 amino acids. After removal of 2 bases from V and 8 bases from J, the junction contained 8 bases not matched to a gene. CDR3 nucleotide sequence: TGTGCCAGCAGTTACCGGCCGGGACAGAGGGAAGCTTTCTTT. Its protein is CASSYRPGQREAFF.